The subject of this entry is one TCR beta chain. 13 Jbeta primers and 60 Vbeta primers were used for the PCR. Assay: immunoSEQ multiplex PCR; the TCRdb copy retains only in-frame clones and omits some. The sample contains some 200,000 clones, around four fifths of which appear only once. The data were taken from a study of cytomegalovirus exposure and HLA in healthy donors. V lost 2 bases, J lost 0 bases, and 14 bases lay in between. CDR1 GTSNPN and CDR2 SVGIG come from the germline V gene (reference sequence). CDR3 length: 16 amino acids. The rearrangement uses TRBV30 and TRBJ2-1, with D possibly being TRBD2 (6 bases). The sequenced sample consisted of PBMCs. The receptor was derived from a man aged 50-59 years in good health and CMV-seronegative. Here the CDR3 reads CAWSLSGLNSYNEQFF. The CDR3, as DNA: TGTGCCTGGAGTTTGAGCGGGTTAAACTCCTACAATGAGCAGTTCTTC.